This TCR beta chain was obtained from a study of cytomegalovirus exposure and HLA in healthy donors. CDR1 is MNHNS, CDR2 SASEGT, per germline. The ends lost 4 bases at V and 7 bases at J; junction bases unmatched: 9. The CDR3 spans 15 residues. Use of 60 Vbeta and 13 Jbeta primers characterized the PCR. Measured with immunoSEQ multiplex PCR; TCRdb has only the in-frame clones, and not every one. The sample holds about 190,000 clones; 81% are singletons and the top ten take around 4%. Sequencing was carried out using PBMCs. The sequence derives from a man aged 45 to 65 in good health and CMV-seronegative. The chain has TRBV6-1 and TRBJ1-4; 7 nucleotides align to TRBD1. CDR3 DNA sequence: TGTGCCAGCAGTGTTCACAGGGGTGGGATTGAAAAACTGTTTTTT. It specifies CASSVHRGGIEKLFF.